These 25 T cell receptor beta chains were all obtained from the same sample, sequenced in a study of T cells in Graves' hyperthyroidism and ophthalmopathy. What was amplified from RNA transcripts were TCR beta CDR3 regions. With the HTBI primer set, the TCR CDR3 went through a first round of RT-PCR. TCRdb called the multiplex PCR reads again in MiXCR, with one record for every CDR3 protein. The repertoire includes 300,000 to 400,000 distinct CDR3 sequences, about 15% of them detected once, and roughly 9.6% sits in the top ten. Sequencing was performed on blood. These receptors were obtained from an older woman with Graves' hyperthyroidism.

V usage is TRBV12-3 or TRBV12-4 and J usage is TRBJ1-1; 7 bases match TRBD1. The CDR3 totals 14 residues. V lost 6 bases, J lost 3 bases, and 7 bases stayed unmatched. The CDR3 bases are TGTGCCAGCAGAAAGGGGCAGGGGGACACTGAAGCTTTCTTT. Translation gives CASRKGQGDTEAFF.

A single count supports this clonotype. This chain connects TRBV3-1 to TRBJ1-1; D uncertain. Trimming took 3 bases from V and 1 from J, leaving 9 bases between them. CDR1 is LGHDT, CDR2 YNNKEL, per germline (reference sequence). This CDR3 contains 14 residues. CDR3 in amino acids: CASSHGEANTEAFF. CDR3 nucleotide sequence: TGTGCCAGCAGCCACGGGGAGGCGAACACTGAAGCTTTCTTT.

This clonotype was counted ten times or more. The rearrangement joins TRBV24-1 to TRBJ1-2; possible D gene TRBD1, 5 bases. Germline V CDR1 and CDR2: KGHDR, SFDVKD. Trimming took 4 bases from V and 8 from J, leaving 13 bases between them. This CDR3 spans 13 amino acids. The CDR3 nucleotides are TGTGCCACCAGTGACCCGCAGGGTGACGGCTACACCTTC. Protein sequence: CATSDPQGDGYTF.

The chain couples TRBV15 to TRBJ2-5, with a weak D call TRBD2 (6 bases). V lost 0 bases, J lost 4 bases, and 12 bases lay in between. Germline CDR1 reads LNHNV; CDR2 reads YYDKDF (reference sequence). CDR3 length equals 15 residues. The CDR3 reads CATSRDRAGRETQYF. CDR3 DNA sequence: TGTGCCACCAGCAGAGATCGGGCGGGGAGAGAGACCCAGTACTTC.

This clonotype has a count of ten or more. This chain links TRBV6-2 or TRBV6-3 with TRBJ2-3, with 8 bases that match TRBD2. The junction had 7 bases not matched to a gene; V was cut back by 0 bases and J by 2 bases. In germline, CDR1 is MNHEY, CDR2 SVGEGT. This CDR3 spans 17 amino acids. Here the CDR3 reads CASSYSLGGRPTDTQYF. CDR3 in DNA: TGTGCCAGCAGTTACTCGTTGGGCGGGAGGCCCACAGATACGCAGTATTTT.

The chain's CDR3 is CASSLRLIPRQETQYF. The CDR3 DNA sequence: TGCGCCAGCAGCTTGAGGCTCATTCCCCGTCAAGAGACCCAGTACTTC. The chain has TRBV5-1 and TRBJ2-5, with no clear D. The CDR3 totals 16 residues. The germline V gene encodes CDR1 SGHRS and CDR2 YFSETQ. V was cut by 1 base and J by 2 bases, with 15 bases left in between.

This clonotype was observed many times. The chain employs TRBV20-1 and TRBJ1-2; D is undetermined. The ends were cut back, 4 bases at V and 4 bases at J, with 4 bases in the middle. The CDR3 length is 10 residues. Looked up from germline, CDR1 is DFQATT and CDR2 is SNEGSKA (reference sequence). CDR3 protein: CSANVYGYTF. CDR3 nucleotide sequence: TGCAGTGCTAATGTCTATGGCTACACCTTC.

This clonotype was seen just once. DNA for the CDR3: TGTGCCAGTACCTCACTGTTAGGCGAGCAGTACTTC. This encodes CASTSLLGEQYF. The chain joins TRBV19 to TRBJ2-7; D is ambiguous. Between the trimmed V and J ends, which lost 7 bases and 6 bases, there was a span of 13 bases. CDR1 LNHDA and CDR2 SQIVND come from the germline V gene (reference sequence). CDR3 length: 12 amino acids.

This clonotype appeared a few times. The rearrangement links TRBV19 to TRBJ2-7; 10 nucleotides align to TRBD2. The V and J ends lost 5 bases and 3 bases, in that order; junction bases with no gene match: 10. The CDR3 totals 16 residues. CDR1 LNHDA and CDR2 SQIVND come from the germline V gene (reference sequence). In nucleotides, the CDR3 is TGTGCCAGTAGTTCCACCCGGACTAGCGGCTACTACGAGCAGTACTTC. This translates into CASSSTRTSGYYEQYF. The complete variable domain, with remaining parts taken from reference TRBV19 and TRBJ2-7, reads DGGITQSPKYLFRKEGQNVTLSCEQNLNHDAMYWYRQDPGQGLRLIYYSQIVNDFQKGDIAEGYSVSREKKESFPLTVTSAQKNPTAFYLCASSSTRTSGYYEQYFGPGTRLTVT.

This clonotype showed up many times. The chain recombines TRBV12-3 or TRBV12-4 with TRBJ2-7; the match to TRBD1 covers 9 bases. V dropped 4 bases and J dropped 2; count of bases not matched to a gene: 9. CDR3 size: 16 residues. CDR3 amino acids: CASSSTLRQGAYEQYF. In DNA form, the CDR3 reads TGTGCCAGCAGTTCCACTTTGCGACAGGGGGCCTACGAGCAGTACTTC.

This clonotype was recorded once. V and J are TRBV5-4 and TRBJ2-1; 13 bases are a match to TRBD2. The trim removed 4 bases at V and 2 bases at J, leaving 9 bases unmatched. This CDR3 is built from 18 residues. Germline assignment: CDR1 SGHNT and CDR2 YYREEE (reference sequence). The CDR3: CASSIGLAGVIAYNEQFF. The CDR3 DNA reads TGTGCCAGCAGCATTGGACTAGCGGGAGTGATAGCCTACAATGAGCAGTTCTTC. The full variable domain, with the rest looked up from reference TRBV5-4 and TRBJ2-1, is ETGVTQSPTHLIKTRGQQVTLRCSSQSGHNTVSWYQQALGQGPQFIFQYYREEENGRGNFPPRFSGLQFPNYSSELNVNALELDDSALYLCASSIGLAGVIAYNEQFFGPGTRLTVL.

The table lists this clonotype with many counts. This chain connects TRBV12-3 or TRBV12-4 to TRBJ1-1; D is ambiguous. The CDR3 contains 16 residues. The V end was cut by 7 bases, the J end by 1 base, with 19 bases between. DNA for the CDR3: TGTGCCAGCATAGTGGGCACATATATCCCGAACACTGAAGCTTTCTTT. As protein: CASIVGTYIPNTEAFF.

This clonotype was counted ten times or more. The chain has TRBV2 and TRBJ2-3; 10 nucleotides line up with TRBD2. J gave up 3 bases and V 3 bases, and 3 bases lay outside the gene matches. The CDR3 length is 15 residues. The V gene's germline CDR1 is SNHLY and CDR2 FYNNEI. The CDR3 nucleotides are TGTGCCAGCAGTGAGGGTAGCGGGGGGACAGATACGCAGTATTTT. This encodes CASSEGSGGTDTQYF. The variable domain in full, completed from reference TRBV2 and TRBJ2-3, reads EPEVTQTPSHQVTQMGQEVILRCVPISNHLYFYWYRQILGQKVEFLVSFYNNEISEKSEIFDDQFSVERPDGSNFTLKIRSTKLEDSAMYFCASSEGSGGTDTQYFGPGTRLTVL.

This clonotype was seen ten or more times. The chain couples TRBV12-3 or TRBV12-4 to TRBJ1-2; D unresolved. This CDR3 spans 13 amino acids. V was pared by 6 bases and J by 4 bases, with 12 bases between. The CDR3: CASRPTRSYGYTF. CDR3 DNA sequence: TGTGCCAGCAGGCCAACAAGATCCTATGGCTACACCTTC.

V is TRBV7-9 and J is TRBJ2-2, with D possibly TRBD2 on 6 matching bases. The CDR3 sequence is 16 residues long. The germline V gene encodes CDR1 SEHNR and CDR2 FQNEAQ (reference sequence). The V end was cut by 1 base, the J end by 4 bases, with 13 bases between. The chain's CDR3 is CASSLGVGSGTGELFF. CDR3 bases: TGTGCCAGCAGCTTAGGAGTCGGGAGCGGCACCGGGGAGCTGTTTTTT. Full variable domain (missing parts from reference TRBV7-9 and TRBJ2-2): DTGVSQNPRHKITKRGQNVTFRCDPISEHNRLYWYRQTLGQGPEFLTYFQNEAQLEKSRLLSDRFSAERPKGSFSTLEIQRTEQGDSAMYLCASSLGVGSGTGELFFGEGSRLTVL.

This clonotype was seen repeatedly, ten times or more. The V call is TRBV7-8, the J call TRBJ2-1; D may correspond to TRBD1 or TRBD2 (6 bases each). The CDR3 loop spans 16 amino acids. Germline V gene data show CDR1 as SGHVS and CDR2 as FQNEAQ. Trimming stripped 6 bases from V and 8 bases from J, with 23 bases between. The CDR3 sequence is CASRFPGEASFDEQFF. The CDR3, as DNA: TGTGCCAGCAGATTCCCAGGGGAGGCATCCTTCGATGAGCAGTTCTTC.

There are many counts of this clonotype. This chain joins TRBV20-1 and TRBJ2-7, with D possibly being TRBD1 (5 bases). This CDR3 spans 18 amino acids. CDR1 DFQATT and CDR2 SNEGSKA come from the germline V gene (reference sequence). The V end was cut by 3 bases, the J end by 0 bases, with 24 bases between. The CDR3 reads CSARDIGVAGLSSYEQYF. The CDR3 nucleotides read TGCAGTGCTAGGGACATAGGAGTGGCCGGGCTGAGCTCCTACGAGCAGTACTTC.

This clonotype was counted between two and nine times. The rearrangement links TRBV6-1 to TRBJ2-5; D possibly corresponds to TRBD2 (5 bases). The CDR3 spans 18 residues. V was pared by 7 bases and J by 0 bases, with 24 bases between. Germline loops: CDR1 MNHNS, CDR2 SASEGT. CDR3 nucleotides: TGTGCCAGCACCCTAGCTCCACACAAAGGATTGTACCAAGAGACCCAGTACTTC. It encodes CASTLAPHKGLYQETQYF.

This CDR3 reads CASSVGTSSTDTQYF. CDR3 bases: TGTGCCAGCAGCGTAGGGACTAGCAGCACAGATACGCAGTATTTT. The rearrangement uses TRBV11-2 and TRBJ2-3; 9 positions agree with TRBD2. With 5 bases clipped from V and 0 bases from J, the junction kept 3 bases outside the gene matches. This CDR3 spans 15 amino acids. CDR1 and CDR2 from the germline V gene are SGHAT and FQNNGV. Combining the CDR3 with reference TRBV11-2 and TRBJ2-3 gives the whole variable domain EAGVAQSPRYKIIEKRQSVAFWCNPISGHATLYWYQQILGQGPKLLIQFQNNGVVDDSQLPKDRFSAERLKGVDSTLKIQPAKLEDSAVYLCASSVGTSSTDTQYFGPGTRLTVL.

The rearrangement joins TRBV10-1 to TRBJ2-5; possibly TRBD1 for D (5 bases). The CDR3 has 17 residues. The germline gives CDR1 WNHNN, CDR2 SYGVQD (reference sequence). Trimming removed 0 bases at V and 1 base at J, with 15 bases between. CDR3 loop: CASSESYVKRGQETQYF. The CDR3 DNA sequence: TGCGCCAGCAGTGAGTCCTATGTGAAAAGGGGCCAAGAGACCCAGTACTTC.

This clonotype has a count of ten or more. The chain links TRBV2 to TRBJ2-1; D gene ambiguous. The germline V and J ends were trimmed by 7 bases and 1 base, with 14 bases remaining between them. The V gene's germline CDR1 is SNHLY and CDR2 FYNNEI. The CDR3 has 15 amino acids. CDR3 bases: TGTGCCAGCACCCTTGGGCGGCAGTCCTACAATGAGCAGTTCTTC. Protein sequence: CASTLGRQSYNEQFF.

This clonotype was detected only once. This chain uses TRBV12-3 or TRBV12-4 with TRBJ2-5, with 8 bases matching TRBD1. CDR3 length: 15 residues. V lost 6 bases, J lost 4 bases, and 10 bases stayed unmatched. The CDR3 DNA follows: TGTGCCAGCAGCAAGCCGGGACAGGCAGGAGAGACCCAGTACTTC. This gives the protein CASSKPGQAGETQYF.

This clonotype was counted ten times or more. V and J are TRBV28 and TRBJ2-5; 7 nucleotides match TRBD2. V shed 7 bases, J shed 2 bases, and the junction held 10 bases outside the gene matches. CDR3 length: 15 amino acids. In germline, CDR1 is MDHEN, CDR2 SYDVKM. Written as DNA, the CDR3 is TGTGCCAGCACCTGGGGGGGTTCCCGACAAGAGACCCAGTACTTC. It is translated as CASTWGGSRQETQYF.

This clonotype was counted ten times or more. The rearrangement links TRBV20-1 to TRBJ2-7; D might be TRBD1 (5 bases). Germline V gene sequence: CDR1 DFQATT, CDR2 SNEGSKA (reference sequence). V lost 3 bases and J 2 bases, leaving 11 bases between the germline ends. This CDR3 is built from 13 residues. The CDR3: CSASRENTYEQYF. CDR3 nucleotides: TGCAGTGCTAGCAGGGAAAATACCTACGAGCAGTACTTC.

This clonotype occurred many times. This rearrangement joins TRBV19 to TRBJ1-5; possibly TRBD1 for D (5 bases). The ends were cut back, 5 bases at V and 9 bases at J, with 26 bases in the middle. The CDR3 extends over 17 amino acids. CDR1 is LNHDA and CDR2 is SQIVND in the germline V gene (reference sequence). CDR3 sequence: CASSAGRRRFSISPQHF. The CDR3 DNA is TGTGCCAGTAGTGCGGGACGGCGGAGGTTTAGCATATCGCCCCAGCATTTT. Using reference TRBV19 and TRBJ1-5 for the parts outside the CDR3, the full variable domain is DGGITQSPKYLFRKEGQNVTLSCEQNLNHDAMYWYRQDPGQGLRLIYYSQIVNDFQKGDIAEGYSVSREKKESFPLTVTSAQKNPTAFYLCASSAGRRRFSISPQHFGDGTRLSIL.